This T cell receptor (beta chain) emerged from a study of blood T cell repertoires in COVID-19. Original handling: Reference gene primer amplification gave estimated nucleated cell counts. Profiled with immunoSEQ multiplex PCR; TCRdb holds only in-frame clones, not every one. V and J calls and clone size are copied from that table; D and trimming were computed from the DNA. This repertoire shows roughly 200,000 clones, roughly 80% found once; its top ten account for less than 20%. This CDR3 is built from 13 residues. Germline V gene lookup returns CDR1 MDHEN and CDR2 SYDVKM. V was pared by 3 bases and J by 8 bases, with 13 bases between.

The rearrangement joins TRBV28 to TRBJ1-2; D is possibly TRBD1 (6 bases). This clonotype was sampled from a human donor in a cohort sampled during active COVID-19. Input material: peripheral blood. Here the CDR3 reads CASSLGGQPGYTF. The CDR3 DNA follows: TGTGCCAGCAGTTTGGGGGGGCAGCCGGGCTACACCTTC.